The rows below give T cell receptor beta chains drawn from one sample of a study of T cell responses to AZD1222 COVID-19 vaccine. TCRdb's copy holds only in-frame clones and misses some; the assay was immunoSEQ multiplex PCR. The data contain nearly 80,000 clones, 80% of them singletons. The sample was peripheral blood, taken on day 0 of AZD1222 vaccination. These receptors were obtained from an adult in good health. Both conserved end residues are part of each CDR3. The order of the fields is clone size, V gene, D gene, J gene, CDR3 protein, CDR3 DNA. The D gene is left open where the match is weak. Expanded clones are given a class, and other clones once, few, many or no size at all.

-	TRBV27	-	TRBJ1-5	CASSLLGLSNQPQHF	TGTGCCAGCAGTTTATTGGGACTTAGCAATCAGCCCCAGCATTTT
-	TRBV21-1	-	TRBJ1-3	CASPPSPGNTIYF	TGTGCCAGCCCCCCCAGCCCTGGAAACACCATATATTTT
-	TRBV4-1	TRBD1	TRBJ1-2	CASSQMMGQGSYGYTF	TGCGCCAGCAGCCAAATGATGGGACAGGGATCCTATGGCTACACCTTC
-	TRBV3-1/TRBV3-2	-	TRBJ1-2	CASSQDVNSLYGYTF	TGTGCCAGCAGCCAAGACGTCAACTCTCTTTATGGCTACACCTTC
-	TRBV5-4	-	TRBJ1-2	CASSLVGGRDYGYTF	TGTGCCAGCAGCTTGGTCGGGGGGCGCGACTATGGCTACACCTTC
-	TRBV7-2	TRBD2	TRBJ2-5	CASSFRGDQETQYF	TGTGCCAGCAGCTTCCGGGGGGACCAGGAGACCCAGTACTTC
once	TRBV7-2	-	TRBJ2-1	CASSLSGTSSYNEQFF	TGTGCCAGCAGCTTATCCGGGACCAGCTCCTACAATGAGCAGTTCTTC
-	TRBV2	TRBD1	TRBJ2-2	CASSVSPGTGSGELFF	TGTGCCAGCAGTGTCTCCCCCGGGACAGGGAGCGGGGAGCTGTTTTTT
-	TRBV27	-	TRBJ2-7	CASSLMGRTKQYF	TGTGCCAGCAGTTTAATGGGCAGAACTAAGCAGTACTTC
-	TRBV5-1	TRBD1	TRBJ2-3	CASSGDRRTDTQYF	TGCGCCAGCAGCGGGGACAGGCGCACAGATACGCAGTATTTT
once	TRBV30	-	TRBJ1-2	CAFYSNYGYTF	TGTGCCTTCTACTCGAACTATGGCTACACCTTC
-	TRBV5-4	-	TRBJ2-1	CASSRAGDHNEQFF	TGTGCCAGTTCCCGGGCAGGGGACCACAATGAGCAGTTCTTC
-	TRBV6-4	-	TRBJ2-5	CASSDPNAGQETQYF	TGTGCCAGCAGTGACCCTAACGCTGGTCAAGAGACCCAGTACTTC
once	TRBV3-1/TRBV3-2	TRBD1	TRBJ2-3	CASSRQGLGTDTQYF	TGTGCCAGCAGCCGACAGGGGTTAGGCACAGATACGCAGTATTTT
-	TRBV2	-	TRBJ2-7	CASREDKHEQYF	TGTGCCAGCAGGGAGGACAAACACGAGCAGTACTTC
-	TRBV28	-	TRBJ1-5	CASSQRVVRGSNQPQHF	TGTGCCAGCAGTCAAAGGGTAGTCCGGGGAAGCAATCAGCCCCAGCATTTT
-	TRBV7-8	-	TRBJ2-5	CASSSRMVETQYF	TGTGCCAGCAGCTCGAGGATGGTAGAGACCCAGTACTTC
-	TRBV3-1/TRBV3-2	-	TRBJ2-1	CASSQSNNEQFF	TGTGCCAGCAGCCAAAGTAACAATGAGCAGTTCTTC
-	TRBV14	TRBD1	TRBJ2-2	CASSRGQGITGELFF	TGTGCCAGCAGCCGGGGACAGGGAATCACCGGGGAGCTGTTTTTT
-	TRBV10-2	-	TRBJ1-1	CASRRGRTEAFF	TGCGCCAGCAGGAGAGGGCGGACTGAAGCTTTCTTT
once	TRBV5-1	-	TRBJ2-6	CASSPGAGSSGANVLTF	TGCGCCAGCAGCCCGGGGGCGGGGAGCTCTGGGGCCAACGTCCTGACTTTC
-	TRBV7-2	-	TRBJ1-2	CASSLASGGNYGYTF	TGTGCCAGCAGCTTAGCATCCGGAGGAAACTATGGCTACACCTTC
-	TRBV5-5	TRBD2	TRBJ2-7	CASSLASGGFYEQYF	TGTGCCAGCAGCTTGGCTAGCGGGGGTTTCTACGAGCAGTACTTC
few	TRBV4-2	-	TRBJ1-5	CASSAASGNSNQPQHF	TGTGCCAGCAGCGCGGCCTCGGGGAATAGCAATCAGCCCCAGCATTTT
-	TRBV30	-	TRBJ1-6	CAASLGVINSPLHF	TGTGCCGCCTCTCTAGGGGTAATTAATTCACCCCTCCACTTT
-	TRBV5-1	-	TRBJ2-5	CASSLGTGEETQYF	TGCGCCAGCAGCTTGGGAACGGGGGAAGAGACCCAGTACTTC
-	TRBV6-5	-	TRBJ2-2	CASSYSRGGTGELFF	TGTGCCAGCAGTTACTCGAGAGGTGGGACCGGGGAGCTGTTTTTT
-	TRBV5-1	-	TRBJ1-4	CASKNGTSNEKLFF	TGCGCCAGCAAAAACGGGACCTCTAATGAAAAACTGTTTTTT
few	TRBV5-1	-	TRBJ1-2	CASSFYRISEFGYTF	TGCGCCAGCAGCTTTTACCGGATCAGCGAATTCGGCTACACCTTC
-	TRBV29-1	-	TRBJ1-2	CSVEATDYGYTF	TGCAGCGTTGAAGCGACAGACTATGGCTACACCTTC
-	TRBV21-1	-	TRBJ2-7	CASSPSGLSYPEQYF	TGTGCCAGCAGTCCAAGCGGGCTTTCTTATCCCGAGCAGTACTTC
-	TRBV6-5	TRBD1	TRBJ1-2	CASSWTGNYGYTF	TGTGCCAGCAGCTGGACAGGGAACTATGGCTACACCTTC
once	TRBV18	TRBD1	TRBJ2-3	CASSSRQGAIDNTQYF	TGTGCCAGCTCATCCCGACAGGGGGCAATAGATAACACGCAGTATTTT
-	TRBV28	TRBD1	TRBJ1-2	CASSTGTGGFYGYTF	TGTGCCAGCAGTACCGGGACAGGGGGTTTCTATGGCTACACCTTC
-	TRBV10-3	-	TRBJ1-4	CAISAGADEKLFF	TGTGCCATCAGTGCAGGGGCGGACGAAAAACTGTTTTTT
-	TRBV15	TRBD2	TRBJ2-3	CATSRGPGRQTTDTQYF	TGTGCCACCAGCAGAGGCCCCGGGAGGCAGACCACAGATACGCAGTATTTT
-	TRBV7-9	-	TRBJ1-2	CASSPRGPRAIDYGYTF	TGTGCCAGCAGCCCGCGGGGCCCCAGGGCGATAGACTATGGCTACACCTTC
-	TRBV3-1/TRBV3-2	TRBD1	TRBJ1-6	CASSQGQGNSPLHF	TGTGCCAGCAGCCAGGGACAGGGAAATTCACCCCTCCACTTT
-	TRBV6-5	-	TRBJ1-5	CASSFHTGSAQHF	TGTGCCAGCAGTTTCCATACAGGGTCAGCCCAGCATTTT
-	TRBV9	TRBD1	TRBJ1-1	CASSDRQGANTEAFF	TGTGCCAGCAGCGACCGACAGGGGGCGAACACTGAAGCTTTCTTT
-	TRBV25-1	-	TRBJ2-2	CASTENTGELFF	TGTGCCAGCACGGAAAACACCGGGGAGCTGTTTTTT
-	TRBV6-5	TRBD2	TRBJ2-1	CASWTSGGSNEQFF	TGTGCCAGTTGGACTAGCGGGGGCTCCAATGAGCAGTTCTTC
-	TRBV18	TRBD1	TRBJ2-7	CASSAWTGVEQYF	TGTGCCAGCTCAGCCTGGACAGGGGTAGAGCAGTACTTC
-	TRBV19	TRBD1	TRBJ2-3	CASSVPGQGAGDTQYF	TGTGCCAGTAGTGTCCCGGGACAGGGGGCCGGAGATACGCAGTATTTT
-	TRBV2	-	TRBJ1-1	CASQVNSRDTEAFF	TGTGCCAGCCAAGTTAACTCAAGGGACACTGAAGCTTTCTTT
few	TRBV2	-	TRBJ2-7	CASIVGVLSGEQYF	TGTGCCAGCATTGTGGGGGTCCTTTCTGGCGAGCAGTACTTC
-	TRBV7-2	-	TRBJ2-3	CASQGTSDTQYF	TGTGCCAGCCAAGGTACTTCGGATACGCAGTATTTT
-	TRBV29-1	-	TRBJ1-2	CSVLAGAYGYTF	TGCAGCGTGCTCGCAGGTGCCTATGGCTACACCTTC
-	TRBV5-1	-	TRBJ2-5	CASSLGPVETQYF	TGCGCCAGCAGCTTGGGCCCTGTTGAGACCCAGTACTTC
-	TRBV3-1/TRBV3-2	-	TRBJ2-2	CASSQELYTGELFF	TGTGCCAGCAGCCAAGAACTTTACACCGGGGAGCTGTTTTTT
-	TRBV19	TRBD1	TRBJ1-4	CASSIGGQGRATNEKLFF	TGTGCCAGTAGTATAGGAGGACAGGGACGAGCAACTAATGAAAAACTGTTTTTT
-	TRBV6-5	-	TRBJ2-1	CASSYLDLNEQFF	TGTGCCAGCAGTTACTTGGACTTAAATGAGCAGTTCTTC
-	TRBV4-1	TRBD1	TRBJ1-5	CASSQGQGTNQPQHF	TGCGCCAGCAGCCAGGGACAGGGCACCAATCAGCCCCAGCATTTT
once	TRBV7-2	TRBD2	TRBJ2-7	CASSLSSGLSYEQYF	TGTGCCAGCAGCTTAAGTAGCGGGCTCTCCTACGAGCAGTACTTC
-	TRBV27	-	TRBJ2-1	CASSFTQVPYNEQFF	TGTGCCAGCAGTTTCACCCAAGTACCCTACAATGAGCAGTTCTTC
-	TRBV7-9	-	TRBJ2-3	CASLSGYVTDTQYF	TGTGCCAGCCTAAGCGGATACGTCACAGATACGCAGTATTTT
-	TRBV2	-	TRBJ2-1	CASSEGEQAFNEQFF	TGTGCCAGCAGTGAAGGAGAACAGGCATTCAATGAGCAGTTCTTC
-	TRBV27	-	TRBJ1-5	CASKTGNTSNQPQHF	TGTGCCAGTAAGACCGGGAACACAAGCAATCAGCCCCAGCATTTT
few	TRBV7-9	TRBD2	TRBJ2-7	CASSLVPGGDYEQYF	TGTGCCAGCAGCTTAGTACCGGGAGGGGACTACGAGCAGTACTTC